The 18 T cell receptor beta chains given below trace back to one sample, sequenced in a study of shared clonotypes between healthy human individuals. Measured with immunoSEQ multiplex PCR; TCRdb has only the in-frame clones, and not every one. The table has some 300,000 clones, less than 75% seen once. Source material: memory CD4+ T cells sorted from blood. Subset of the sample: CD45RA-negative fraction. The source of these receptors is a man aged 25-40 years in good health.

The chain joins TRBV5-1 to TRBJ2-7; TRBD1 matches at 7 bases. CDR1 is SGHRS, CDR2 YFSETQ, per germline. The CDR3 spans 12 residues. V was pared by 3 bases and J by 9 bases, with 6 bases of the junction left unmatched. Here the CDR3 DNA reads TGCGCCAGCAGCTGGGGACAGAACGGGCAGTACTTC. Its translation: CASSWGQNGQYF.

About this clone itself: Additional DNA sequences in this sample encode the identical CDR3. The chain couples TRBV6-6 to TRBJ2-7; D gene ambiguous. The V end was cut by 0 bases, the J end by 2 bases, with 11 bases between. The CDR3 spans 15 residues. CDR1 is MNHNY, CDR2 SVGAGI, per germline (reference sequence). CDR3 protein: CASSYSSRSTYEQYF. The CDR3 DNA is TGTGCCAGCAGTTACTCGAGTAGAAGCACCTACGAGCAGTACTTC.

This clone occurred a few times. The rearrangement joins TRBV20-1 to TRBJ2-5, with D unclear. With 3 bases removed from V and 7 bases from J, the gap between germline ends came to 6 bases. Germline values: CDR1 DFQATT, CDR2 SNEGSKA (reference sequence). The CDR3 spans 10 residues. DNA for the CDR3: TGCAGTGCTAGGACGGGGACCCAGTACTTC. This sequence encodes CSARTGTQYF.

This chain connects TRBV10-3 to TRBJ2-7; D perhaps matches TRBD2 (7 bases). Trimming took off 5 bases at V and 6 bases at J, with 23 bases between the two ends. This CDR3 comprises 16 residues. Germline values: CDR1 ENHRY, CDR2 SYGVKD. The CDR3 loop is CAISPMPIGGGGEQYF. DNA for the CDR3: TGTGCCATCAGTCCGATGCCCATTGGGGGCGGGGGCGAGCAGTACTTC.

This rearrangement joins TRBV2 to TRBJ2-4; 8 nucleotides align to TRBD1. Germline values: CDR1 SNHLY, CDR2 FYNNEI. The CDR3 sequence is 11 residues long. V was clipped by 3 bases and J by 15 bases; unmatched bases: 4. This CDR3 reads CASSEVDRGYF. The CDR3 DNA follows: TGTGCCAGCAGTGAGGTTGACAGGGGGTACTTC.

J is TRBJ1-4 and V is TRBV28; D uncertain. Germline loops: CDR1 MDHEN, CDR2 SYDVKM. This CDR3 is 16 amino acids long. Trimming stripped 6 bases from V and 4 bases from J, with 18 bases between. This CDR3 is CASSTPVEGFNEKLFF. The CDR3, as DNA: TGTGCCAGCAGCACCCCCGTAGAGGGCTTTAATGAAAAACTGTTTTTT.

This chain joins TRBV7-2 and TRBJ2-7; no definite D call. The V and J ends lost 5 bases and 0 bases respectively, with 5 bases between them. CDR3 length: 12 residues. Germline V gene data show CDR1 as SGHTA and CDR2 as FQGNSA. CDR3 residues: CASSRYSYEQYF. DNA for the CDR3: TGTGCCAGCAGCCGCTACTCCTACGAGCAGTACTTC.

The rearrangement links TRBV2 to TRBJ2-1; TRBD2 matches at 11 bases. There are 13 residues in the CDR3. The germline V gene has CDR1 SNHLY and CDR2 FYNNEI. Germline trimming cut 7 bases from V and 4 bases from J; bases unmatched to any gene: 0. The CDR3 reads CASTSGRYNEQFF. The CDR3 DNA follows: TGTGCCAGCACTAGCGGGAGGTACAATGAGCAGTTCTTC.

The chain carries TRBV5-4 and TRBJ2-7; TRBD2 agrees at 10 bases. This CDR3 has 15 amino acids. V lost 4 bases to trimming and J lost 0 bases; unmatched junction nucleotides: 4. Looked up from germline, CDR1 is SGHNT and CDR2 is YYREEE (reference sequence). The CDR3 DNA sequence: TGTGCCAGCAGCCCACTAGCGGGAAGCTCCTACGAGCAGTACTTC. Encoded protein: CASSPLAGSSYEQYF.

The rearrangement links TRBV14 to TRBJ2-5, with no clear D. V dropped 0 bases and J dropped 6 bases, with 8 bases sitting between them. CDR1 and CDR2 from the germline V gene are SGHDN and FVKESK. The CDR3 loop spans 13 amino acids. The CDR3 nucleotides are TGTGCCAGCAGCCAAGATCTTGGGAAGACCCAGTACTTC. It encodes CASSQDLGKTQYF.

The rearrangement joins TRBV6-5 to TRBJ2-3, with D uncertain. Trimming left V 7 bases short and J 11 bases short, with 13 bases between. The CDR3 is 11 amino acids. Germline V gene lookup returns CDR1 MNHEY and CDR2 SVGAGI. This CDR3 is CASTNARMQYF. The CDR3, as DNA: TGTGCCAGCACCAACGCCAGAATGCAGTATTTT.

This clone was counted between two and nine times. The chain couples TRBV7-3 to TRBJ2-7; D possibly uses TRBD1 or TRBD2 (5 bases each). The germline gives CDR1 SGHTA, CDR2 FQGTGA. CDR3 length equals 13 residues. Trimming pared 2 bases from V and 3 bases from J, leaving 8 bases between. CDR3 loop: CASSLGGHYEQYF. The CDR3 DNA reads TGTGCCAGCAGCTTAGGGGGTCACTACGAGCAGTACTTC.

This clone has just one count. The chain joins TRBV27 to TRBJ2-1; 12 bases agree with TRBD2. Germline V gives CDR1 MNHEY, CDR2 SMNVEV (reference sequence). Trimming took 0 bases from V and 5 from J; bases not matched to a gene: 14. This CDR3 is built from 20 residues. CDR3 bases: TGTGCCAGCAGTTTATCATCCCCTTCAATTTGGACTAGCGGGAACAATGAGCAGTTCTTC. Its translation: CASSLSSPSIWTSGNNEQFF.

V and J are TRBV5-4 and TRBJ1-2, with D uncertain. V lost 4 bases and J lost 0, with 10 bases in between. Germline-derived CDR1 and CDR2 are SGHNT and YYREEE (reference sequence). CDR3 length: 14 residues. The CDR3 nucleotides are TGTGCCAGCAGCCCACGCGGACCTAACTATGGCTACACCTTC. It specifies CASSPRGPNYGYTF.

This clone has ten or more counts. The chain carries TRBV2 and TRBJ1-1; the D is unclear. The CDR3 runs to 13 residues. Germline CDR1 is SNHLY and CDR2 is FYNNEI. V was clipped by 7 bases and J by 0 bases, with 9 bases between them. The CDR3 region has the DNA TGTGCCAGCATAGGGAAGGTGAACACTGAAGCTTTCTTT. Translated: CASIGKVNTEAFF.

The chain employs TRBV2 and TRBJ1-6, with 8 bases lining up with TRBD1. V was clipped by 4 bases and J by 7 bases; unmatched bases: 3. The germline gives CDR1 SNHLY, CDR2 FYNNEI. CDR3 size: 14 residues. CDR3 sequence (DNA): TGTGCCAGCAGTGTCAGACAGGGGAATTCACCCCTCCACTTT. Its translation: CASSVRQGNSPLHF.

The chain has TRBV9 and TRBJ2-3; no clear D. The ends were cut back, 0 bases at V and 4 bases at J, with 9 bases in the middle. The CDR3 covers 14 residues. Per germline, CDR1 SGDLS and CDR2 YYNGEE. The CDR3 protein is CASSVVAASDTQYF. CDR3 coding DNA: TGTGCCAGCAGCGTAGTCGCGGCATCAGATACGCAGTATTTT.

The V and J genes are TRBV11-2 and TRBJ1-3; 7 nucleotides match TRBD1. The CDR3 totals 15 residues. The germline V gene has CDR1 SGHAT and CDR2 FQNNGV. The V segment lost 5 bases and the J segment 3 bases; nucleotides outside the gene matches: 7. CDR3 protein: CASSETGFNGNTIYF. The DNA of the CDR3 is TGTGCCAGCAGCGAGACAGGGTTTAATGGAAACACCATATATTTT.